A single T cell receptor beta chain is shown here with its context. No antigen is known for it. Within one base of it there is no much larger clone, and no base qualities were kept. The sample originates from a study of cytomegalovirus exposure and HLA in healthy donors (dated by TCRdb to 2017 to 2019). Regarding the study in general: The roughly 670 repertoires of the first cohort and the 110 or so validation repertoires were produced on the same platform, according to a later analysis. The aim of the study was to test whether cataloging public T cell receptors could identify signatures of past pathogen exposure. A separate validation cohort of roughly 130 different subjects was used in addition to the 666-subject first cohort. High-throughput TCR immunosequencing, statistical association of individual TCRs with disease status, and machine learning were combined to predict cytomegalovirus infection status. Here is what the overall study found, with its caveats: Three of the identified cytomegalovirus-associated TCR beta chains were confirmed in vitro to be specific for cytomegalovirus antigens. A later analysis found that TCRs clustered in the first cohort also tended to co-occur in the 120 validation repertoires, with roughly 95% of cluster scores above 0. While some public TCRs were present in many individuals, most TCR sequences turned up only very rarely across donors. The authors suggested that the approach could potentially be extended to other disease states and immunological phenotypes. The study listed 150 to 200 TCR beta chains as associated with cytomegalovirus. Cytomegalovirus status was reported to be diagnosed by the classifier with high specificity and sensitivity in both the original and validation cohorts. The validation cohort had no HLA typing available for a later analysis, so co-occurrence within that cohort was assessed over all 130 or so repertoires.

Receptor libraries were prepared by the immunoSEQ multiplex PCR assay. Processing in the source paper ran as follows. To diagnose cytomegalovirus status from the catalog of TCR beta chain sequences, a statistical classification framework was built. TCRdb took this table from immuneACCESS and kept in-frame rearrangements with V and J called. Such tables lack part of the clones; where checked against another copy, unresolved V genes explain under half of the gap, and the rest is unexplained. V, J and clone size are those of that table, while D and trimming were read from the DNA. The sample table shows some 90,000 clones, and 96% are seen once. The ten largest make up 0.6% to 0.95% of the sample. CDR3 length: 16 amino acids, cysteine to phenylalanine. Just the 48-base CDR3 DNA is kept, in frame starting at base 1. The V end gives up 1 base and the J end 9 bases, leaving 9 bases in the junction not matched to a gene. Reading the germline V gene (reference sequence) gives CDR1 LNHDA and CDR2 SQIVND.

The donors were included in the validation cohort of 100 to 150 subjects, a group kept apart from the roughly 730-subject first cohort. This chain is built from TRBV19 and TRBJ2-1; TRBD2 matches 10 bases in the middle. Sequencing was carried out using PBMCs. This clonotype originated in a young man in good health and CMV-seronegative. The CDR3 reads as follows: CASSIGGSGRLGEQFF. The DNA is as follows: TGTGCCAGTAGTATAGGGGGTAGCGGGAGGTTAGGTGAGCAGTTCTTC.